These T cell receptor beta chains were read from a single sample in a study of OX40 agonist ivuxolimab in advanced cancers. Libraries were prepared by immunoSEQ multiplex PCR; TCRdb keeps only in-frame clonotypes and omits some of them. The top ten clones hold 4.5% to 6% of a sample with 40,000 to 55,000 clones, 80% to 90% of them seen once. The sequencing used CD4+ or CD8+ T cells sorted from blood, collected in a trial of the OX40 agonist ivuxolimab. The receptors here all came from an adult with an advanced solid tumor such as melanoma, head and neck, liver or kidney cancer. CDR3s include the opening cysteine and the closing phenylalanine or tryptophan. The D gene is left open where the match is weak.

V,D,CDR3
TRBV2,NA,CASSISGARTGELFF
TRBV5-4,NA,CASSGDRVSTDTQYF
TRBV4-1,TRBD1,CASSQGGSRGQGNEKLFF
TRBV4-1,TRBD1,CASSPEGQGSNQPQHF
TRBV7-9,NA,CASSLVGGTQYF
TRBV19,TRBD1,CASTPTGGYQPQHF
TRBV5-1,NA,CASSDNPGDTIYF
TRBV18,TRBD2,CASSLLAGGADTQYF
TRBV28,NA,CASSLRSFDEKLFF
TRBV7-3,NA,CASSHGRLDSDTQYF
TRBV28,NA,CATGAGYAYEQYF
TRBV5-1,NA,CASSLDSGSTDTQYF
TRBV7-2,TRBD2,CASSSSGREEQFF
TRBV5-1,TRBD2,CASSPSTSGGGETQYF
TRBV7-6,NA,CASSLWEQETQYF
TRBV6-5,TRBD1,CASRAGQGSYEQYF
TRBV15,NA,CATSGPRGRKETQYF
TRBV18,NA,CASSPTGTASTGELFF
TRBV9,NA,CASTPPGGREDYNEQFF
TRBV6-6,TRBD2,CASGAGVDNEQFF
TRBV5-1,NA,CASSLAGAGTGELFF
TRBV27,TRBD1,CASRRLGTGNEKLFF
TRBV28,TRBD2,CASSARLAGPSGAKNIQYF
TRBV5-1,NA,CASSSDSPRVTGELFF
TRBV28,TRBD1,CASSFTGTDSYEQYF
TRBV27,NA,CASKKGGNTGELFF
TRBV13,TRBD1,CASSPRGRETQYF
TRBV5-1,TRBD1,CASSWGTGGNQPQHF
TRBV6-1,NA,CASSEGDNRVYEQYF
TRBV7-7,NA,CAIKSTGGSRETQYF
TRBV19,NA,CASSIKGGSAEAFF
TRBV28,NA,CASSPPPTGASQYF
TRBV6-6,NA,CASNVRSGHEQYF